A single sample gave rise to the 8 T cell receptor beta chains below, sequenced in a study of cytomegalovirus exposure and HLA in healthy donors (dated by TCRdb to 2017 to 2019). Library preparation was by the immunoSEQ multiplex PCR assay. TCRdb holds this immuneACCESS table with in-frame rearrangements only. Some clones are missing; in checked studies, unresolved V genes explain under half, and the rest has no known cause. Recorded for this sample are roughly 98,000 clones; 87% of them occurred a single time. The top ten clones comprise 5.5% to 7% of the sample. The sequenced material came from PBMCs. The receptors shown here come from a man younger than 35 in good health and CMV-seropositive.

This sequence joins TRBV5-1 and TRBJ1-5; 7 bases agree with TRBD1. Germline assignment: CDR1 SGHRS and CDR2 YFSETQ. The V and J ends lost 5 bases and 0 bases, in that order; junction bases with no gene match: 8. The CDR3 runs to 16 residues. The CDR3 spells CASRPGTAYSNQPQHF. In nucleotides, the CDR3 is TGCGCCAGCAGACCCGGGACAGCTTATAGCAATCAGCCCCAGCATTTT.

This chain uses TRBV11-2 with TRBJ2-5, with a weak D call TRBD2 (7 bases). The germline CDR1 and CDR2 sequences are SGHAT and FQNNGV. The CDR3 sequence is 15 residues long. The V end lost 1 base, the J end lost 5 bases, and 14 bases lay between the germline ends. CDR3 in amino acids: CASSLGGGAGETQYF. CDR3 nucleotide sequence: TGTGCCAGCAGCTTAGGCGGGGGCGCGGGGGAGACCCAGTACTTC. The whole variable domain, remainder taken from reference TRBV11-2 and TRBJ2-5, is EAGVAQSPRYKIIEKRQSVAFWCNPISGHATLYWYQQILGQGPKLLIQFQNNGVVDDSQLPKDRFSAERLKGVDSTLKIQPAKLEDSAVYLCASSLGGGAGETQYFGPGTRLLVL.

The V gene is TRBV10-2, the J gene TRBJ2-7; tentative D call: TRBD2 (6 bases). CDR3 size: 14 residues. V lost 1 base to trimming and J lost 2 bases, with 9 bases between them. Germline CDR1 WSHSY, CDR2 SAAADI. DNA for the CDR3: TGCGCCAGCAGTGAGTTGGGGGGTACCTACGAGCAGTACTTC. This codes for CASSELGGTYEQYF.

The chain couples TRBV25-1 to TRBJ2-1, with D tentatively TRBD1 (6 bases). The CDR3 length is 16 residues. In germline, CDR1 is MGHDK, CDR2 SYGVNS. Trimming stripped 5 bases from V and 4 bases from J, with 18 bases between. CDR3 amino acids: CASSSNRAGFYNEQFF. The CDR3 DNA follows: TGTGCCAGCAGTTCGAACAGGGCAGGGTTTTACAATGAGCAGTTCTTC. Based on the CDR3 plus reference TRBV25-1 and TRBJ2-1, the full variable domain is EADIYQTPRYLVIGTGKKITLECSQTMGHDKMYWYQQDPGMELHLIHYSYGVNSTEKGDLSSESTVSRIRTEHFPLTLESARPSHTSQYLCASSSNRAGFYNEQFFGPGTRLTVL.

The chain combines TRBV9 with TRBJ2-1; 9 nucleotides match TRBD2. The CDR3 contains 15 residues. The V gene's germline CDR1 is SGDLS and CDR2 YYNGEE. V gave up 0 bases and J gave up 10 bases; unmatched junction bases: 8. CDR3 protein: CASSVVERGAGEQFF. CDR3 DNA: TGTGCCAGCAGCGTAGTGGAGCGGGGGGCGGGGGAGCAGTTCTTC.

This chain links TRBV19 with TRBJ2-4, with D hard to call. The V end lost 3 bases, the J end lost 1 base, and 10 bases lay between the germline ends. CDR3 size: 15 residues. Germline V CDR1 and CDR2: LNHDA, SQIVND (reference sequence). Written as DNA, the CDR3 is TGTGCCAGTAGTATCTCGAGTGAGGCCAAAAACATTCAGTACTTC. Amino acid sequence: CASSISSEAKNIQYF. The full variable domain, in which reference TRBV19 and TRBJ2-4 provide the parts outside the CDR3, is DGGITQSPKYLFRKEGQNVTLSCEQNLNHDAMYWYRQDPGQGLRLIYYSQIVNDFQKGDIAEGYSVSREKKESFPLTVTSAQKNPTAFYLCASSISSEAKNIQYFGAGTRLSVL.

This chain uses TRBV19 with TRBJ1-1, with D perhaps matching TRBD1 (6 bases). This CDR3 is built from 13 residues. Trimming left V 4 bases short and J 1 base short, with 7 bases between. Germline assignment: CDR1 LNHDA and CDR2 SQIVND (reference sequence). In DNA, the CDR3 is TGTGCCAGTAGTAAACAGGGGAACACTGAAGCTTTCTTT. The encoded protein is CASSKQGNTEAFF.

J is TRBJ2-2 and V is TRBV10-3, with a weak D call TRBD1 (6 bases). CDR3 length: 14 amino acids. The V and J ends lost 4 bases and 7 bases respectively, with 13 bases between them. Germline CDR1 reads ENHRY; CDR2 reads SYGVKD. CDR3 in DNA: TGTGCCATCAGTGTTAGGGCAGGGGACGGGGAGCTGTTTTTT. Translating it yields CAISVRAGDGELFF.